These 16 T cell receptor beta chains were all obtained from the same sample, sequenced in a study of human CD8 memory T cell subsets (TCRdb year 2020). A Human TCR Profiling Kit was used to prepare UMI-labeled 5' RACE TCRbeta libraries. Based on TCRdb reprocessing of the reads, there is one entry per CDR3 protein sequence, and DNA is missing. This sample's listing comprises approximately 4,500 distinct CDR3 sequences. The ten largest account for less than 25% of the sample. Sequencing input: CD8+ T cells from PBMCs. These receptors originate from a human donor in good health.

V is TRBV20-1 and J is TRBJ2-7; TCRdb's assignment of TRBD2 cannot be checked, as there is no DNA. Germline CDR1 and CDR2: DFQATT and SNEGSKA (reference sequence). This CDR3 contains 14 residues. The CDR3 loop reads CSAREASGIYEQYF.

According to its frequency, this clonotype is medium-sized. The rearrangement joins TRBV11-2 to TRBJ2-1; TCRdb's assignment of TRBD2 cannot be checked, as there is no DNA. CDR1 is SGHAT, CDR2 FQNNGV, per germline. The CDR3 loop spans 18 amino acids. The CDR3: CASSSPPSTSGIYNEQFF.

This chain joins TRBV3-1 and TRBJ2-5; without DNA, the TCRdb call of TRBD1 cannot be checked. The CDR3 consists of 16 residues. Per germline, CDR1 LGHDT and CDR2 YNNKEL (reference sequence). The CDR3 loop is CASSFTGTAIQETQYF.

The CDR3 sequence: CASSPGTSETDTQYF. The rearrangement joins TRBV6-4 to TRBJ2-3; the TCRdb D gene call, TRBD2, has no DNA to confirm it. The CDR3 contains 15 residues. The germline V gene has CDR1 MRHNA and CDR2 SNTAGT.

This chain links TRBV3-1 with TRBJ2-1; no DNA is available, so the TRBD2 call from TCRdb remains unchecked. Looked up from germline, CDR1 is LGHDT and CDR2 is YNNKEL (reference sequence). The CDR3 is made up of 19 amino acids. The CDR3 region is CASSQTGRLAGQTYNEQFF.

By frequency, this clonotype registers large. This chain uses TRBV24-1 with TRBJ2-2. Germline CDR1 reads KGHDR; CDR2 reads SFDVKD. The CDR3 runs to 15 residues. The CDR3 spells CATSDRWQATGELFF.

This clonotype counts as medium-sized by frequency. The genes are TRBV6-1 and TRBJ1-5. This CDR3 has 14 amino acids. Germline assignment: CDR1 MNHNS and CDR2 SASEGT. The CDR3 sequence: CASSEPDGNQPQHF.

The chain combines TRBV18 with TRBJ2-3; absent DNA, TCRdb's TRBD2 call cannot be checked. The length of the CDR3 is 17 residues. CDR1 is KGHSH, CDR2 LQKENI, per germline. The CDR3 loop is CASSPWTSGNGTDTQYF.

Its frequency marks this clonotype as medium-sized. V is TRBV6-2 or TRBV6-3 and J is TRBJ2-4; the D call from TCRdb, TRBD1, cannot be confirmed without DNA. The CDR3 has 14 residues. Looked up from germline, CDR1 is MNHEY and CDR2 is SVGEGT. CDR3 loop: CASSSGTAKNIQYF.

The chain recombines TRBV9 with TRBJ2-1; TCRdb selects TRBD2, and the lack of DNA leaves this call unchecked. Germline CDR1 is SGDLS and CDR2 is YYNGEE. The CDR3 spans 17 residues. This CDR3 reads CASSVDISESSYNEQFF.

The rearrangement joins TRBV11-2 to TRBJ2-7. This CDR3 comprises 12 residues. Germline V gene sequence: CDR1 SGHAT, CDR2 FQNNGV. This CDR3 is CASSPSSYEQYF.

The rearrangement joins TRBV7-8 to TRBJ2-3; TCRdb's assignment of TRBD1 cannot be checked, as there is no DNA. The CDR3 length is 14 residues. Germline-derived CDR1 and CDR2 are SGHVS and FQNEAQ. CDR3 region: CASYHSGAADTQYF.

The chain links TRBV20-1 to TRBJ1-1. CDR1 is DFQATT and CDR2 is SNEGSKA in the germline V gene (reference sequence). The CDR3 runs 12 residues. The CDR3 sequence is CSASVDEIGAFF.

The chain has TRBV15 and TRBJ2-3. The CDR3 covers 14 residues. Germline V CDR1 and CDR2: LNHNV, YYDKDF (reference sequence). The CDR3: CATSRGMATDTQYF.

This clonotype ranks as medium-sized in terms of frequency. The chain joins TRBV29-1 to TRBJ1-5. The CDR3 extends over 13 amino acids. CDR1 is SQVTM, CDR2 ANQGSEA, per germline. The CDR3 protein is CSVEGREGQPQHF.

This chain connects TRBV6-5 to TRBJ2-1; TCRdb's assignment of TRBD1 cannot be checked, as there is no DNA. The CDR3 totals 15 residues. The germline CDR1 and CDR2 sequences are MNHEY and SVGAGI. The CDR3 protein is CASTPGDSSYNEQFF.